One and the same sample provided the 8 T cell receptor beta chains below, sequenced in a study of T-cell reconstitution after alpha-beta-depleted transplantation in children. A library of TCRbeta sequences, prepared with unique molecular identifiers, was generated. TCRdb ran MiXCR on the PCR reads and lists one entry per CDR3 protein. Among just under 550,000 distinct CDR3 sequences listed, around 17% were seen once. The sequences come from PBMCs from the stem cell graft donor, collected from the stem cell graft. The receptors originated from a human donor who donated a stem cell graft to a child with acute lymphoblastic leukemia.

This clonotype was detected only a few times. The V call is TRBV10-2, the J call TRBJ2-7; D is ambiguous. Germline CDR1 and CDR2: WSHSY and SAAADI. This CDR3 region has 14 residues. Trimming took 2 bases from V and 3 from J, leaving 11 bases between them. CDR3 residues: CASSETSARYEQYF. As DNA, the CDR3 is TGCGCCAGCAGTGAGACGTCAGCTCGCTACGAGCAGTACTTC.

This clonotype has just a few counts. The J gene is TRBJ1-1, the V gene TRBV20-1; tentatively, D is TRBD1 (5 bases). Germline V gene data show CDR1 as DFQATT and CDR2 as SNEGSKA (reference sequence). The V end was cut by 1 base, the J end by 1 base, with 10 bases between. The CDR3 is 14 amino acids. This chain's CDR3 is CSARAAGTNTEAFF. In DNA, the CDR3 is TGCAGTGCTAGAGCGGCAGGGACGAACACTGAAGCTTTCTTT.

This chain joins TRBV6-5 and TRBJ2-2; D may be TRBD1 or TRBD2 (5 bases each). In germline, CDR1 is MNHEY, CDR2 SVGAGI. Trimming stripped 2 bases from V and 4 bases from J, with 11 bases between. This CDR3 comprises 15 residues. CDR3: CASSYREGFTGELFF. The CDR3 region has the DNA TGTGCCAGCAGTTACAGAGAGGGGTTCACCGGGGAGCTGTTTTTT.

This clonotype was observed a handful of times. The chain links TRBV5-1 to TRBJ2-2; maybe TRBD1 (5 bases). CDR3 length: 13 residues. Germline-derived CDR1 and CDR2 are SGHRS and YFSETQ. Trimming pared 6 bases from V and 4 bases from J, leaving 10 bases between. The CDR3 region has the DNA TGCGCCAGCAAGGGGCAGCGCACCGGGGAGCTGTTTTTT. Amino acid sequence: CASKGQRTGELFF.

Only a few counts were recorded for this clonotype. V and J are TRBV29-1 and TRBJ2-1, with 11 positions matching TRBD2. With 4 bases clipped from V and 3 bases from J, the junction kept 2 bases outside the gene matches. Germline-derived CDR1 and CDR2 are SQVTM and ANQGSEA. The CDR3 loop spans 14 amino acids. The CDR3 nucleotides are TGCAGCGTTGCCGGACTAGCGGGCTACAATGAGCAGTTCTTC. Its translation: CSVAGLAGYNEQFF.

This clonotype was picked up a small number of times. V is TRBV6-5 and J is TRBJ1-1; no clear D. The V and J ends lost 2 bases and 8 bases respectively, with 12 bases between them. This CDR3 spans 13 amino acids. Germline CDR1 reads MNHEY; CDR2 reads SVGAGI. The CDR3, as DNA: TGTGCCAGCAGTTACAGAGACGATACAGAAGCTTTCTTT. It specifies CASSYRDDTEAFF.

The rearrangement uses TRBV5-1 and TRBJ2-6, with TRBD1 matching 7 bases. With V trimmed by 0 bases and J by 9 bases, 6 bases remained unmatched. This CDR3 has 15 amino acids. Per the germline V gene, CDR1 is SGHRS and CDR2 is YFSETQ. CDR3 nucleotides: TGCGCCAGCAGCTTGGATTCAGGGGGAGTCAACGTCCTGACTTTC. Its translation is CASSLDSGGVNVLTF.

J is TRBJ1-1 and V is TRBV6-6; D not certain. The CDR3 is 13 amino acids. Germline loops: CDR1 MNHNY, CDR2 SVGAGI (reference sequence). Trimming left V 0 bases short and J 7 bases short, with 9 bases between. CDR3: CASSYSAGFEAFF. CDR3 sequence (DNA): TGTGCCAGCAGTTACTCCGCCGGCTTTGAAGCTTTCTTT.